The rows below give T cell receptor beta chains drawn from one sample of a study of long-term antiretroviral therapy in people with HIV. Libraries were prepared by immunoSEQ multiplex PCR; TCRdb keeps only in-frame clonotypes and omits some of them. This sample has tens of thousands of clones, with around 80% found just once. The sample in question was unsorted PBMCs, obtained 1.5 years after starting antiretroviral therapy. All receptors derive from a man younger than 35 with HIV. CDR3s include the opening cysteine and the closing phenylalanine or tryptophan. The order of the fields is CDR3 length, clone size, J gene, V gene, D gene, CDR3 DNA, CDR3 protein. D genes are given only for firm matches. Not all rows give a size; the values are once, few, many and, for expanded clones, a class.

len: 13; abundance: .; j_gene: TRBJ1-1; v_gene: TRBV27; d_gene: .; CDR3nt: TGTGCCAGCAGGCCGGGGGGGCCCACTGAAGCTTTCTTT; CDR3aa: CASRPGGPTEAFF
len: 13; abundance: .; j_gene: TRBJ1-1; v_gene: TRBV2; d_gene: .; CDR3nt: TGTGCCAGCAGGGCAGGGAGGGACACTGAAGCTTTCTTT; CDR3aa: CASRAGRDTEAFF
len: 11; abundance: .; j_gene: TRBJ2-7; v_gene: TRBV5-6; d_gene: .; CDR3nt: TGTGCCAGCAGCCAAAACTACGAGCAGTACTTC; CDR3aa: CASSQNYEQYF
len: 16; abundance: few; j_gene: TRBJ2-2; v_gene: TRBV18; d_gene: TRBD2; CDR3nt: TGTGCCAGCTCACCACCGAATGGACTAGCTAGCGGGGAGCTGTTTTTT; CDR3aa: CASSPPNGLASGELFF
len: 15; abundance: .; j_gene: TRBJ2-5; v_gene: TRBV2; d_gene: TRBD2; CDR3nt: TGTGCCAGCAGTGAATGGGACTACCCCCAAGAGACCCAGTACTTC; CDR3aa: CASSEWDYPQETQYF
len: 16; abundance: .; j_gene: TRBJ1-1; v_gene: TRBV5-6; d_gene: TRBD1; CDR3nt: TGTGCCAGCAGCGCATTGACAGGGGCGAGGAACACTGAAGCTTTCTTT; CDR3aa: CASSALTGARNTEAFF
len: 14; abundance: .; j_gene: TRBJ2-7; v_gene: TRBV7-6; d_gene: .; CDR3nt: TGTGCCAGCAGCTTGCGACAGTCTTCCTACGAGCAGTACTTC; CDR3aa: CASSLRQSSYEQYF
len: 11; abundance: .; j_gene: TRBJ2-7; v_gene: TRBV20-1; d_gene: .; CDR3nt: TGCAGTGCTGGGACGACTTGGGAGCAGTACTTC; CDR3aa: CSAGTTWEQYF
len: 13; abundance: once; j_gene: TRBJ2-7; v_gene: TRBV19; d_gene: TRBD1; CDR3nt: TGTGCCAGTACCGGGACAGCCTCCTACGAGCAGTACTTC; CDR3aa: CASTGTASYEQYF
len: 15; abundance: .; j_gene: TRBJ2-3; v_gene: TRBV29-1; d_gene: .; CDR3nt: TGCAGCGTTGAACGACGGAGACAGGACGTAGATACGCAGTATTTT; CDR3aa: CSVERRRQDVDTQYF
len: 17; abundance: .; j_gene: TRBJ2-2; v_gene: TRBV15; d_gene: .; CDR3nt: TGTGCCACCAGCAGAAAAAGGGGGTCTTCGAACACCGGGGAGCTGTTTTTT; CDR3aa: CATSRKRGSSNTGELFF
len: 15; abundance: few; j_gene: TRBJ1-5; v_gene: TRBV10-3; d_gene: TRBD1; CDR3nt: TGTGCCATCAGTGAGGCGCTCGGACAGGGGCAGCCCCAGCATTTT; CDR3aa: CAISEALGQGQPQHF
len: 14; abundance: .; j_gene: TRBJ1-4; v_gene: TRBV5-6; d_gene: TRBD1; CDR3nt: TGTGCCAGCAGCCGGGACAGCAGTAATGAAAAACTGTTTTTT; CDR3aa: CASSRDSSNEKLFF
len: 11; abundance: .; j_gene: TRBJ1-4; v_gene: TRBV25-1; d_gene: .; CDR3nt: TGTGCCAGCAGTGAAGGCCCTAAACTGTTTTTT; CDR3aa: CASSEGPKLFF
len: 15; abundance: .; j_gene: TRBJ1-3; v_gene: TRBV5-4; d_gene: .; CDR3nt: TGTGCCAGCCGGGGGGTGCTGAGCTCTGGAAACACCATATATTTT; CDR3aa: CASRGVLSSGNTIYF
len: 15; abundance: .; j_gene: TRBJ2-6; v_gene: TRBV4-3; d_gene: .; CDR3nt: TGCGCCAGCAGCCAAGGAGTCTCTGGGGCCAACGTCCTGACTTTC; CDR3aa: CASSQGVSGANVLTF
len: 13; abundance: .; j_gene: TRBJ2-3; v_gene: TRBV7-2; d_gene: TRBD2; CDR3nt: TGTGCCAGCACTATCGCGGGAGGGAGGAGGCAGTATTTT; CDR3aa: CASTIAGGRRQYF
len: 14; abundance: .; j_gene: TRBJ2-7; v_gene: TRBV7-8; d_gene: TRBD2; CDR3nt: TGTGCCAGCAGCACGACTAGCGGGCTTTTCGAGCAGTACTTC; CDR3aa: CASSTTSGLFEQYF
len: 16; abundance: .; j_gene: TRBJ2-2; v_gene: TRBV19; d_gene: .; CDR3nt: TGTGCCAGTAGTTCTTCCTCGACACTATACACCGGGGAGCTGTTTTTT; CDR3aa: CASSSSSTLYTGELFF
len: 16; abundance: .; j_gene: TRBJ2-5; v_gene: TRBV11-1; d_gene: TRBD2; CDR3nt: TGTGCCAGCAGCCAAGGACTAGCGGGAGTCCAAGAGACCCAGTACTTC; CDR3aa: CASSQGLAGVQETQYF
len: 15; abundance: .; j_gene: TRBJ1-2; v_gene: TRBV19; d_gene: TRBD1; CDR3nt: TGTGCCAGTAAACTTGACAGGGCCCCGTACAATGGCTACACCTTC; CDR3aa: CASKLDRAPYNGYTF
len: 11; abundance: .; j_gene: TRBJ1-2; v_gene: TRBV7-9; d_gene: .; CDR3nt: TGTGCCAGCAGCTTAGCGGATGGCTACACCTTC; CDR3aa: CASSLADGYTF
len: 11; abundance: .; j_gene: TRBJ1-5; v_gene: TRBV5-8; d_gene: .; CDR3nt: TGTGCCAGCAGCTCCAATCAGCCCCAGCATTTT; CDR3aa: CASSSNQPQHF
len: 15; abundance: .; j_gene: TRBJ2-5; v_gene: TRBV23-1; d_gene: TRBD2; CDR3nt: TGCGCCAGCAGTGGGGGTAGCGGGAGCGTGGAGACCCAGTACTTC; CDR3aa: CASSGGSGSVETQYF
len: 13; abundance: .; j_gene: TRBJ1-1; v_gene: TRBV28; d_gene: TRBD1; CDR3nt: TGTGCCAGCAGGGACAGGGTGAACACTGAAGCTTTCTTT; CDR3aa: CASRDRVNTEAFF
len: 16; abundance: .; j_gene: TRBJ2-7; v_gene: TRBV6-5; d_gene: .; CDR3nt: TGTGCCAGCAGTTACTCGATCTTTCCCGGGACCTACGAGCAGTACTTC; CDR3aa: CASSYSIFPGTYEQYF
len: 13; abundance: .; j_gene: TRBJ2-7; v_gene: TRBV28; d_gene: .; CDR3nt: TGTGCCAGCAGTTTGAGGGGGTACGGTGAGCAGTACTTC; CDR3aa: CASSLRGYGEQYF
len: 17; abundance: .; j_gene: TRBJ2-5; v_gene: TRBV7-2; d_gene: TRBD2; CDR3nt: TGTGCCAGCAGCCTTATTAGACTAGCGAGAATCCAAGAGACCCAGTACTTC; CDR3aa: CASSLIRLARIQETQYF
len: 14; abundance: .; j_gene: TRBJ1-4; v_gene: TRBV7-9; d_gene: .; CDR3nt: TGTGCCAGCAGCTTAGTGTTCGCTAATGAAAAACTGTTTTTT; CDR3aa: CASSLVFANEKLFF
len: 16; abundance: few; j_gene: TRBJ1-5; v_gene: TRBV19; d_gene: TRBD1; CDR3nt: TGTGCCAGTAGTCCTCGGACAGGGCTTAGCAATCAGCCCCAGCATTTT; CDR3aa: CASSPRTGLSNQPQHF
len: 16; abundance: .; j_gene: TRBJ2-4; v_gene: TRBV27; d_gene: .; CDR3nt: TGTGCCAGCAGTTTATCCGGTTTCCAAGCCAAAAACATTCAGTACTTC; CDR3aa: CASSLSGFQAKNIQYF
len: 15; abundance: .; j_gene: TRBJ2-1; v_gene: TRBV29-1; d_gene: TRBD2; CDR3nt: TGCAGCGTTGCGGTGGGGGGGTCACCCTACAATGAGCAGTTCTTC; CDR3aa: CSVAVGGSPYNEQFF
len: 12; abundance: .; j_gene: TRBJ2-7; v_gene: TRBV7-9; d_gene: .; CDR3nt: TGTGCCAGCAGCCTCGGGGTCGGCGAGCAGTACTTC; CDR3aa: CASSLGVGEQYF
len: 15; abundance: .; j_gene: TRBJ1-3; v_gene: TRBV6-1; d_gene: .; CDR3nt: TGTGCCAGCACTTCACGGGTTGGTTCTGGAAACACCATATATTTT; CDR3aa: CASTSRVGSGNTIYF
len: 12; abundance: .; j_gene: TRBJ2-3; v_gene: TRBV2; d_gene: .; CDR3nt: TGTGCCAGCAGTGGCATCACAGATACGCAGTATTTT; CDR3aa: CASSGITDTQYF
len: 14; abundance: few; j_gene: TRBJ2-7; v_gene: TRBV6-5; d_gene: TRBD1; CDR3nt: TGTGCCAGCATCCCCGGGACAGGGCTGGGGGAGCAGTACTTC; CDR3aa: CASIPGTGLGEQYF
len: 12; abundance: .; j_gene: TRBJ2-5; v_gene: TRBV11-2; d_gene: .; CDR3nt: TGTGCCAGCAGCACCACCCAAGAGACCCAGTACTTC; CDR3aa: CASSTTQETQYF
len: 17; abundance: .; j_gene: TRBJ2-3; v_gene: TRBV5-1; d_gene: TRBD2; CDR3nt: TGCGCCAGCAGCTTGGGGGGTAGCGGGAGGATAGCAGATACGCAGTATTTT; CDR3aa: CASSLGGSGRIADTQYF
len: 16; abundance: .; j_gene: TRBJ2-7; v_gene: TRBV4-1; d_gene: .; CDR3nt: TGCGCCAGCAGCCCCTCTGTTGGTGTTCGCTCCTACAAGCAGTACTTC; CDR3aa: CASSPSVGVRSYKQYF
len: 15; abundance: .; j_gene: TRBJ2-1; v_gene: TRBV2; d_gene: TRBD2; CDR3nt: TGTGCCAGCAGTGATCGGCTAGCGGGAGGGAATGAGCAGTTCTTC; CDR3aa: CASSDRLAGGNEQFF
len: 14; abundance: .; j_gene: TRBJ2-3; v_gene: TRBV10-3; d_gene: .; CDR3nt: TGTGCCATCAGTGAGTCGATCATCCCAGATACGCAGTATTTT; CDR3aa: CAISESIIPDTQYF
len: 14; abundance: .; j_gene: TRBJ1-5; v_gene: TRBV30; d_gene: .; CDR3nt: TGTGCCTGGAGGGCCCCGGGGAGCAATCAGCCCCAGCATTTT; CDR3aa: CAWRAPGSNQPQHF
len: 15; abundance: .; j_gene: TRBJ2-7; v_gene: TRBV4-1; d_gene: TRBD2; CDR3nt: TGCGCCAGCAGCCAAGAGCTAGCGGGACCCTACGAGCAGTACTTC; CDR3aa: CASSQELAGPYEQYF